This passage covers 9 T cell receptor beta chains from one sample sequenced in a study of blood T cells in healthy people across ages. Using a J-beta primer mix together with a sample-barcoded 5' primer, a second PCR was run for roughly 7 to 11 cycles. From the 5' RACE reads, TCRdb called clonotypes with MiXCR, one entry per CDR3 protein. In the table there are 700,000 to 800,000 distinct CDR3 sequences, roughly 43% of which are singletons. The sample taken for sequencing was blood. The receptors shown here come from a woman in her fifties or sixties in good health.

This clonotype has only a few counts. The rearrangement links TRBV20-1 to TRBJ2-1; D is unclear. CDR1 is DFQATT and CDR2 is SNEGSKA in the germline V gene (reference sequence). The length of the CDR3 is 12 residues. The germline V and J ends were trimmed by 4 bases and 7 bases, with 11 bases remaining between them. DNA for the CDR3: TGCAGTGCTATCATACCCGGGAATGAGCAGTTCTTC. Protein sequence: CSAIIPGNEQFF.

J is TRBJ2-5 and V is TRBV6-1, with D perhaps TRBD2 (6 bases). The CDR3 covers 13 residues. Germline lookup yields CDR1 MNHNS and CDR2 SASEGT. V dropped 3 bases and J dropped 4 bases, with 9 bases sitting between them. CDR3 DNA: TGTGCCAGCAGTGAGCGGAGGGCAGAGACCCAGTACTTC. Amino acids: CASSERRAETQYF.

This chain joins TRBV5-1 and TRBJ2-1; D unresolved. The CDR3 extends over 13 amino acids. Germline-derived CDR1 and CDR2 are SGHRS and YFSETQ. V was trimmed by 4 bases and J by 10 bases, leaving 15 bases between them. The CDR3 DNA reads TGCGCCAGCAGCGGAAACACGTGGTGGGAGCAGTTCTTC. Translating it yields CASSGNTWWEQFF.

The chain couples TRBV12-3 or TRBV12-4 to TRBJ2-3, with a weak D call TRBD1 (7 bases). Trimming cost V 4 bases and J 10 bases, with 24 bases left between them. This CDR3 contains 16 residues. The CDR3 protein is CASSSQTGTRPGAQYF. CDR3 nucleotides: TGTGCCAGCAGTTCCCAGACAGGGACCCGCCCGGGGGCGCAGTATTTT.

Comments on this clonotype: A much larger clonotype is one base distant, so this may be a read error. J is TRBJ2-1 and V is TRBV6-6; 8 bases line up with TRBD2. There are 13 residues in the CDR3. The J segment lost 7 bases and the V segment lost 10 bases, leaving 9 bases of the junction unmatched. Per germline, CDR1 MNHNY and CDR2 SVGAGI (reference sequence). The CDR3: CAIVDGTSNEQFF. In DNA form, the CDR3 reads TGTGCCATCGTTGACGGGACTAGTAATGAGCAGTTCTTC.

The rearrangement joins TRBV7-6 to TRBJ1-4, with D unresolved. This CDR3 contains 14 residues. Germline CDR1 is SGHVS and CDR2 is FNYEAQ. Between the trimmed V and J ends, which lost 1 base and 8 bases, there was a span of 11 bases. The CDR3 reads CASSLGPNSEKLFF. CDR3 DNA sequence: TGTGCCAGCAGCTTAGGACCGAACAGCGAAAAACTGTTTTTT. The full variable domain, its missing parts supplied by reference TRBV7-6 and TRBJ1-4, is GAGVSQSPRYKVTKRGQDVALRCDPISGHVSLYWYRQALGQGPEFLTYFNYEAQQDKSGLPNDRFSAERPEGSISTLTIQRTEQRDSAMYRCASSLGPNSEKLFFGSGTQLSVL.

DNA of the CDR3: TGCAGTGCTAGGGACCGGAGGGGGACGCAGTATTTT. The encoded protein is CSARDRRGTQYF. The rearrangement joins TRBV20-1 to TRBJ2-3; D may match TRBD1 or TRBD2 (6 bases each). V lost 3 bases and J 9 bases, leaving 13 bases between the germline ends. Germline V CDR1 and CDR2: DFQATT, SNEGSKA (reference sequence). CDR3 size: 12 residues.

There are many counts of this clonotype. V gene TRBV10-3 combines with J gene TRBJ2-1, with 8 bases identical to TRBD1. The CDR3 has 16 amino acids. The V gene's germline CDR1 is ENHRY and CDR2 SYGVKD. J was trimmed by 2 bases and V by 0 bases; bases with no gene match: 3. In DNA form, the CDR3 reads TGTGCCATCAGTGAGTCGAAGGGACAGGCCTACAATGAGCAGTTCTTC. Protein: CAISESKGQAYNEQFF.

This clonotype appeared a few times. The chain carries TRBV20-1 and TRBJ2-1; TRBD1 matches 11 bases. J gave up 7 bases and V 3 bases, and 8 bases lay outside the gene matches. Germline lookup yields CDR1 DFQATT and CDR2 SNEGSKA (reference sequence). The CDR3 has 15 residues. CDR3 nucleotides: TGCAGTGCTAGCTCAGCCGGGACAGGGGGGAATGAGCAGTTCTTC. Protein: CSASSAGTGGNEQFF.